The sequence of this TCR beta chain was determined in a study of T cell responses to AZD1222 COVID-19 vaccine. Overall study findings and caveats: Mostly white British, mostly female donors; authors suggested clonal diversity may be underestimated. Spike-specific TCRs gained breadth and depth after people received two AZD1222 doses. Spike-spanning, vaccine-associated CD4 TCRs were dominant at 160-218 and 743-854. Targeting of unmutated variant regions was reportedly seen in nearly half of spike-specific TCRs.

About this clone: Its specificity is not known.

Clones were sequenced by immunoSEQ multiplex PCR, and TCRdb holds only the in-frame ones, with some missing. This table has about 150,000 clones, 94% appearing once. The CDR3 has 16 residues. CDR1 KGHSH and CDR2 LQKENI come from the germline V gene. With 3 bases removed from V and 7 bases from J, the gap between germline ends came to 21 bases. The chain links TRBV18 to TRBJ1-2; D is possibly TRBD1 (6 bases). This sequence was found in an adult in good health. Sequencing used peripheral blood, obtained on day 0 of AZD1222 vaccination. The CDR3 sequence: CASSPNPDRLFRGYTF. CDR3 coding DNA: TGTGCCAGCTCACCTAATCCCGACAGGTTGTTTCGTGGCTACACCTTC. Full variable domain (rest looked up from reference TRBV18 and TRBJ1-2): NAGVMQNPRHLVRRRGQEARLRCSPMKGHSHVYWYRQLPEEGLKFMVYLQKENIIDESGMPKERFSAEFPKEGPSILRIQQVVRGDSAAYFCASSPNPDRLFRGYTFGSGTRLTVV.